The rows below give T cell receptor beta chains drawn from one sample of a study of blood T cell repertoires in COVID-19. Libraries were prepared by immunoSEQ multiplex PCR; TCRdb keeps only in-frame clonotypes and omits some of them. The table has some 250,000 clones, approximately 90% seen once. The sequenced sample was peripheral blood. All receptors derive from a woman between 40 and 50 years old who had recovered from COVID-19. The CDR3 runs from the conserved cysteine through the conserved F or W. D genes are given only for firm matches. Some rows have no size entry. The others give once, few or many, or a class for an expanded clone.

>NA|TRBJ1-1|NA|TRBV27
CASSLLGRGGTEAFF
TGTGCCAGCAGTTTATTGGGAAGAGGGGGCACTGAAGCTTTCTTT
>NA|TRBJ2-7|NA|TRBV6-2/TRBV6-3
CASSSSTGYVYEQYF
TGTGCCAGCAGTTCTTCTACAGGGTATGTCTACGAGCAGTACTTC
>NA|TRBJ2-3|NA|TRBV24-1
CATSGWGSGGDTQYF
TGTGCCACCAGTGGTTGGGGTAGCGGCGGGGATACGCAGTATTTT
>TRBD2|TRBJ2-5|NA|TRBV24-1
CATSDRTSGRATQYF
TGTGCCACCAGTGACCGCACTAGCGGGAGAGCGACCCAGTACTTC
>TRBD2|TRBJ2-3|NA|TRBV28
CASSSGTSFPDTQYF
TGTGCCAGCAGTTCTGGGACTAGTTTTCCAGATACGCAGTATTTT
>NA|TRBJ2-2|NA|TRBV27
CASSLRVQNTGELFF
TGTGCCAGCAGCCTCCGGGTCCAGAACACCGGGGAGCTGTTTTTT
>TRBD1|TRBJ1-2|once|TRBV12-3/TRBV12-4
CASRRQGARGYTF
TGTGCCAGCAGGAGACAGGGGGCGCGCGGCTACACCTTC
>TRBD1|TRBJ2-3|NA|TRBV5-1
CASSPKTGFTDTQYF
TGCGCCAGCAGCCCCAAGACAGGGTTCACAGATACGCAGTATTTT
>TRBD2|TRBJ2-1|NA|TRBV29-1
CSVEDPSGLAGENEQFF
TGCAGCGTTGAAGATCCGTCGGGACTAGCGGGAGAGAATGAGCAGTTCTTC
>NA|TRBJ1-2|NA|TRBV11-2
CASSLLASPILYGYTF
TGTGCCAGCAGCTTACTAGCCAGCCCTATCCTCTATGGCTACACCTTC
>NA|TRBJ2-5|once|TRBV6-2/TRBV6-3
CASSRGTAYQETQYF
TGTGCCAGCAGTCGAGGGACTGCGTACCAAGAGACCCAGTACTTC
>NA|TRBJ2-3|NA|TRBV14
CASSPRRGTDTQYF
TGTGCCAGCAGCCCCCGCCGCGGGACAGATACGCAGTATTTT
>TRBD1|TRBJ2-7|NA|TRBV29-1
CSVEGTGGFYEQYF
TGCAGCGTTGAGGGGACAGGGGGGTTTTACGAGCAGTACTTC
>TRBD2|TRBJ2-7|NA|TRBV6-5
CASQPGTSGYEQYF
TGTGCCTCCCAACCCGGGACTAGCGGGTACGAGCAGTACTTC
>TRBD1|TRBJ2-7|NA|TRBV5-1
CASSPGTGRSEQYF
TGCGCCAGCAGCCCCGGGACAGGGCGTTCGGAGCAGTACTTC
>TRBD2|TRBJ2-2|few|TRBV5-6
CASSLPLAGMNTGELFF
TGTGCCAGCAGCTTGCCCCTAGCGGGGATGAACACCGGGGAGCTGTTTTTT
>NA|TRBJ2-5|NA|TRBV6-1
CASSEWGGRQAGETQYF
TGTGCCAGCAGTGAATGGGGGGGGAGACAGGCGGGGGAGACCCAGTACTTC
>TRBD1|TRBJ2-1|NA|TRBV5-8
CASSLDRDRPYNEQFF
TGTGCCAGCAGCCTAGACCGGGACAGACCCTACAATGAGCAGTTCTTC
>NA|TRBJ2-7|NA|TRBV30
CAWTVGLYEQYF
TGTGCCTGGACTGTGGGCCTCTACGAGCAGTACTTC
>TRBD2|TRBJ2-7|NA|TRBV10-2
CASSGGLAGSYEQYF
TGCGCCAGCAGTGGTGGGCTAGCGGGATCCTACGAGCAGTACTTC
>TRBD1|TRBJ1-2|NA|TRBV6-2/TRBV6-3
CASSYPPDRGRTRGGYTF
TGTGCCAGCAGTTACCCCCCGGACAGGGGACGGACGCGTGGTGGCTACACCTTC
>NA|TRBJ1-2|NA|TRBV2
CASSEARAPSYGYTF
TGTGCCAGCAGTGAAGCGAGGGCACCGTCCTATGGCTACACCTTC
>NA|TRBJ1-1|NA|TRBV18
CASSPGGTLNTEAFF
TGTGCCAGCTCACCGGGGGGGACCTTGAACACTGAAGCTTTCTTT
>TRBD1|TRBJ2-7|NA|TRBV12-3/TRBV12-4
CASSPRTGSGYF
TGTGCCAGCAGTCCCCGGACAGGATCGGGGTACTTC
>TRBD1|TRBJ1-4|once|TRBV6-6
CASTLTGGWEKLFF
TGTGCCAGCACCCTGACAGGGGGCTGGGAAAAACTGTTTTTT
>TRBD1|TRBJ1-2|NA|TRBV11-3
CASSPMDRNYGYTF
TGTGCCAGCAGCCCCATGGACAGGAACTATGGCTACACCTTC
>NA|TRBJ1-2|NA|TRBV5-5
CASSTRGYGYTF
TGTGCCAGCAGCACCAGGGGTTATGGCTACACCTTC
>TRBD1|TRBJ2-1|NA|TRBV3-1/TRBV3-2
CASSPGQGVGQFF
TGTGCCAGCAGCCCCGGACAGGGGGTCGGGCAGTTCTTC
>TRBD1|TRBJ2-3|NA|TRBV24-1
CATSDPVGDRDTDTQYF
TGTGCCACCAGTGACCCCGTTGGGGACAGGGACACAGATACGCAGTATTTT
>NA|TRBJ1-1|NA|TRBV24-1
CATSGAQGHAFF
TGTGCCACCAGTGGGGCGCAGGGGCATGCTTTCTTT
>NA|TRBJ1-3|NA|TRBV27
CASSFRGGGNTIYF
TGTGCCAGCAGTTTCCGGGGGGGCGGAAACACCATATATTTT
>NA|TRBJ1-6|NA|TRBV10-3
CAIREEGLGNSPLHF
TGTGCCATCAGGGAGGAGGGTTTGGGTAATTCACCCCTCCACTTT
>NA|TRBJ2-3|NA|TRBV7-9
CASSPSPSPSDTQYF
TGTGCCAGCAGCCCCTCCCCCTCCCCCTCGGATACGCAGTATTTT
>NA|TRBJ1-1|NA|TRBV2
CASSVVRTEAFF
TGTGCCAGCAGTGTCGTCCGGACTGAAGCTTTCTTT
>TRBD2|TRBJ2-2|NA|TRBV2
CASSEGGPGGPGGELFF
TGTGCCAGCAGTGAAGGGGGGCCGGGAGGGCCAGGCGGGGAGCTGTTTTTT
>NA|TRBJ1-5|NA|TRBV28
CASSLGGVNQPQHF
TGTGCCAGCAGTTTAGGGGGGGTGAATCAGCCCCAGCATTTT
>NA|TRBJ1-6|few|TRBV18
CASSLEARTLTGTLHF
TGTGCCAGCTCACTAGAGGCCCGGACACTCACTGGCACCCTCCACTTT
>NA|TRBJ1-2|NA|TRBV7-9
CASSPDGGANYGYTF
TGTGCCAGCAGCCCCGACGGCGGAGCTAACTATGGCTACACCTTC
>NA|TRBJ1-5|NA|TRBV30
CAWSYRTPNQPQHF
TGTGCCTGGAGTTACCGGACACCTAATCAGCCCCAGCATTTT
>NA|TRBJ2-7|NA|TRBV19
CASSIGGPSYEQYF
TGTGCCAGTAGTATTGGCGGCCCCTCCTACGAGCAGTACTTC
>NA|TRBJ2-1|NA|TRBV11-2
CASSRRGGANYNEQFF
TGTGCCAGCAGCCGTAGGGGGGGAGCAAACTACAATGAGCAGTTCTTC
>TRBD1|TRBJ2-3|NA|TRBV5-1
CASSPGAQGGTDTQYF
TGCGCCAGCAGCCCGGGTGCACAGGGGGGCACAGATACGCAGTATTTT
>NA|TRBJ2-2|NA|TRBV7-9
CASSPRRGGTGELFF
TGTGCCAGCAGCCCCCGGCGGGGAGGCACCGGGGAGCTGTTTTTT
>TRBD2|TRBJ2-1|NA|TRBV6-4
CASSPYWASGSEQFF
TGTGCCAGCAGCCCCTATTGGGCTAGCGGGAGTGAGCAGTTCTTC
>TRBD1|TRBJ1-4|NA|TRBV6-5
CASRRDRNEKLFF
TGTGCCAGCAGACGGGACAGAAATGAAAAACTGTTTTTT
>TRBD1|TRBJ2-4|NA|TRBV19
CASSPRLGGTGTTLAKNIQYF
TGTGCCAGTAGCCCCCGGTTGGGCGGGACAGGGACTACCCTAGCCAAAAACATTCAGTACTTC